This is a list of T cell receptor beta chains from one sample in a study of cytomegalovirus exposure and HLA in healthy donors. Method: immunoSEQ multiplex PCR; TCRdb's copy keeps in-frame clones and lacks some. The sample records 150,000 to 180,000 clones, more than 75% being singletons. Input material: PBMCs. Receptors were obtained from a young woman in good health and CMV-seronegative. The CDR3 runs from the conserved cysteine through the conserved F or W. The D gene is left open where the match is weak. Size is omitted from some rows. Given values are once, few, many or a class for expanded clones.

clone_size d_call j_call v_call cdr3_aa cdr3_nt
NA NA TRBJ2-7 TRBV6-5 CASSQQEEEQYF TGTGCCAGCAGTCAACAGGAAGAAGAGCAGTACTTC
few TRBD2 TRBJ2-7 TRBV29-1 CSVEVAGGWEQYF TGCAGCGTTGAAGTCGCGGGAGGTTGGGAGCAGTACTTC
NA NA TRBJ2-7 TRBV28 CASTTRWPPTSSGEQYF TGTGCCAGCACGACCCGGTGGCCCCCGACTAGTTCGGGAGAGCAGTACTTC
NA NA TRBJ2-5 TRBV4-1 CASSPRVAPQETQYF TGCGCCAGCAGCCCCCGTGTAGCGCCCCAAGAGACCCAGTACTTC
NA TRBD2 TRBJ2-7 TRBV2 CASSDAGGYYEQYF TGTGCCAGCAGTGACGCGGGAGGATACTACGAGCAGTACTTC
NA TRBD1 TRBJ2-2 TRBV2 CASSESAGGLNTGELFF TGTGCCAGCAGTGAATCGGCAGGGGGCCTGAACACCGGGGAGCTGTTTTTT
NA NA TRBJ2-7 TRBV6-5 CASSYGTPYEQYF TGTGCCAGCAGTTACGGGACTCCCTACGAGCAGTACTTC
NA NA TRBJ2-7 TRBV7-2 CASSLGLQPPYEQYF TGTGCCAGCAGCTTGGGACTCCAGCCCCCCTACGAGCAGTACTTC
NA NA TRBJ2-7 TRBV15 CATSRGGDSCEQYF TGTGCCACCAGCAGAGGGGGGGACAGTTGCGAGCAGTACTTC
NA NA TRBJ1-2 TRBV28 CASSIRRDLHGYTF TGTGCCAGCAGTATCCGGCGGGACTTACATGGCTACACCTTC
NA NA TRBJ2-7 TRBV6-1 CASTSQRGGPYEQYF TGTGCCAGCACTTCGCAGAGGGGGGGACCCTACGAGCAGTACTTC
few TRBD2 TRBJ2-5 TRBV7-9 CALSGRTQETQYF TGTGCCCTTAGCGGGCGGACGCAAGAGACCCAGTACTTC
NA TRBD2 TRBJ2-7 TRBV7-2 CASSRSGGAYEQYF TGTGCCAGCAGCCGTAGCGGGGGGGCCTACGAGCAGTACTTC
NA TRBD1 TRBJ1-5 TRBV30 CAWSSGQGASGNQPQHF TGTGCCTGGAGTTCAGGACAGGGGGCTTCGGGGAATCAGCCCCAGCATTTT
NA NA TRBJ2-5 TRBV2 CASSDPRETQYF TGTGCCAGCAGTGATCCCCGAGAGACCCAGTACTTC
once TRBD2 TRBJ2-5 TRBV5-1 CASSLKLAGDQETQYF TGCGCCAGCAGCTTGAAACTAGCGGGGGACCAAGAGACCCAGTACTTC
NA TRBD1 TRBJ2-7 TRBV6-5 CASRDPGTGGYEQYF TGTGCCAGCAGAGACCCCGGGACAGGGGGCTACGAGCAGTACTTC
few NA TRBJ1-3 TRBV5-4 CASSYGGNSGNTIYF TGTGCCAGCAGCTACGGCGGCAACTCTGGAAACACCATATATTTT
once NA TRBJ2-4 TRBV3-1/TRBV3-2 CASSQGEYF TGTGCCAGCAGCCAAGGCGAGTACTTC
NA NA TRBJ1-5 TRBV7-2 CASSPGRGSNQPQHF TGTGCCAGCAGCCCAGGACGGGGAAGCAATCAGCCCCAGCATTTT
NA NA TRBJ2-5 TRBV7-2 CASSFAGVETQYF TGTGCCAGCAGCTTTGCAGGGGTAGAGACCCAGTACTTC
NA NA TRBJ1-2 TRBV6-5 CASSPSGGNYGYTF TGTGCCAGCAGCCCCAGCGGGGGAAACTATGGCTACACCTTC
NA TRBD1 TRBJ1-3 TRBV28 CATRQGVVGTIYF TGTGCCACACGTCAGGGGGTGGTTGGCACCATATATTTT
once TRBD1 TRBJ1-2 TRBV10-1 CASSVGQGAYGYTF TGCGCCAGCAGTGTAGGACAGGGGGCGTATGGCTACACCTTC
few NA TRBJ1-1 TRBV29-1 CSVKRLGLNTEAFF TGCAGCGTTAAACGGCTGGGCCTGAACACTGAAGCTTTCTTT
once TRBD2 TRBJ2-7 TRBV5-1 CASSSNSGGAAYEQYF TGCGCCAGCAGCTCCAATAGCGGGGGGGCAGCCTACGAGCAGTACTTC
NA TRBD2 TRBJ2-3 TRBV7-3 CASSSGLGPDTQYF TGTGCCAGCAGCTCGGGACTAGGCCCAGATACGCAGTATTTT
NA NA TRBJ2-1 TRBV7-2 CASSLALTRYYNEQFF TGTGCCAGCAGCTTGGCCTTAACTAGATACTACAATGAGCAGTTCTTC
NA NA TRBJ2-3 TRBV5-5 CASSAGQADTQYF TGTGCCAGCTCCGCGGGCCAGGCAGATACGCAGTATTTT
NA NA TRBJ2-7 TRBV15 CATSRDRSDFAYF TGTGCCACCAGCAGAGACCGTAGCGATTTCGCGTACTTC
once TRBD1 TRBJ2-7 TRBV5-1 CASSLATGVSEQYF TGCGCCAGCAGCTTGGCCACAGGGGTCAGCGAGCAGTACTTC
NA TRBD1 TRBJ2-5 TRBV28 CASRNRGQETQYF TGTGCCAGCAGGAACAGGGGACAAGAGACCCAGTACTTC
NA NA TRBJ2-5 TRBV7-2 CASSFGRQETQYF TGTGCCAGCAGCTTTGGGAGACAAGAGACCCAGTACTTC
NA TRBD1 TRBJ2-7 TRBV5-1 CASSLPPGQVIYEQYF TGCGCCAGCAGCCTACCGCCGGGACAGGTGATCTACGAGCAGTACTTC
NA TRBD1 TRBJ2-6 TRBV19 CASSIGQGASGANVLTF TGTGCCAGTAGTATTGGACAGGGAGCATCTGGGGCCAACGTCCTGACTTTC
NA TRBD1 TRBJ2-7 TRBV27 CASSTSGTGGSWGQYF TGTGCCAGCAGTACGTCCGGGACAGGGGGCAGTTGGGGGCAGTACTTC
NA NA TRBJ1-3 TRBV5-6 CASSLARGRGPGNTIYF TGTGCCAGCAGCTTGGCTCGGGGCAGGGGTCCTGGAAACACCATATATTTT
NA TRBD1 TRBJ2-7 TRBV9 CASSVGSGTGVYEQYF TGTGCCAGCAGCGTAGGCTCGGGGACAGGGGTATACGAGCAGTACTTC
NA NA TRBJ2-7 TRBV14 CASSQDTYEQYF TGTGCCAGCAGCCAAGACACCTACGAGCAGTACTTC
NA TRBD2 TRBJ2-1 TRBV7-9 CASSWGLAGGEQFF TGTGCCAGCAGCTGGGGACTAGCGGGGGGTGAGCAGTTCTTC
NA TRBD1 TRBJ2-7 TRBV19 CASRSGQGVYEQYF TGTGCCAGTAGGTCGGGACAGGGGGTCTACGAGCAGTACTTC
NA NA TRBJ1-5 TRBV27 CASSFSLNQPQHF TGTGCCAGCAGTTTTAGCCTCAATCAGCCCCAGCATTTT
NA NA TRBJ2-5 TRBV29-1 CSVGPRELGETQYF TGCAGCGTTGGCCCCAGGGAATTAGGAGAGACCCAGTACTTC
NA TRBD2 TRBJ2-7 TRBV30 CAWRGGRAPTYEQYF TGTGCCTGGAGGGGCGGGAGGGCCCCCACCTACGAGCAGTACTTC
NA NA TRBJ2-3 TRBV9 CASSVVGSDTQYF TGTGCCAGCAGCGTAGTTGGCTCAGATACGCAGTATTTT
NA NA TRBJ1-2 TRBV5-1 CASSLGSGEVGGYTF TGCGCCAGCAGCTTGGGTTCAGGGGAAGTCGGTGGCTACACCTTC
NA TRBD1 TRBJ2-5 TRBV5-4 CASSLRDRGQETQYF TGTGCCAGCAGCCTCCGGGACAGGGGCCAAGAGACCCAGTACTTC
NA NA TRBJ2-1 TRBV9 CASSRRLGLMENAHNEQFF TGTGCCAGCAGCCGCCGCCTGGGGCTTATGGAAAACGCCCACAATGAGCAGTTCTTC
NA NA TRBJ2-1 TRBV6-5 CASSYSPGSAYNEQFF TGTGCCAGCAGTTACTCGCCAGGATCGGCCTACAATGAGCAGTTCTTC